The next 30 T cell receptor beta chains were all read from a single sample in a study of cytomegalovirus exposure and HLA in healthy donors. PCR employed 60 Vbeta and 13 Jbeta primers. The table came from immunoSEQ multiplex PCR; TCRdb's copy has only in-frame clones and leaves some out. The sample holds roughly 72,000 clones, 79% seen once. Sample: PBMCs. These receptor sequences come from a woman aged 40-49 years in good health and CMV-seropositive.

The J gene is TRBJ1-2, the V gene TRBV5-1, with 8 nucleotides matching TRBD1. CDR1 and CDR2 from the germline V gene are SGHRS and YFSETQ. The CDR3 has 16 residues. V lost 4 bases and J lost 0; bases outside the gene matches: 8. CDR3 sequence reads: CASSGGDRRANYGYTF. CDR3 bases: TGCGCCAGCAGCGGGGGGGACAGGAGAGCTAACTATGGCTACACCTTC.

Written as DNA, the CDR3 is TGTGCCAGCAGTGGATCACAGGGGGCGTCGAATGAGCAGTTCTTC. Translated, it gives CASSGSQGASNEQFF. The V gene is TRBV6-4, the J gene TRBJ2-1, with 9 bases identical to TRBD1. The V segment lost 4 bases and the J segment 7 bases; nucleotides outside the gene matches: 8. The CDR3 is 15 residues long. CDR1 is MRHNA, CDR2 SNTAGT, per germline.

The V gene is TRBV9, the J gene TRBJ1-2; TRBD1 is a possible D gene (5 bases). The CDR3 has 13 amino acids. Germline assignment: CDR1 SGDLS and CDR2 YYNGEE. With 3 bases removed from V and 4 bases from J, the gap between germline ends came to 10 bases. CDR3 nucleotide sequence: TGTGCCAGCAGCGCTGGGACTCCCTATGGCTACACCTTC. Translated: CASSAGTPYGYTF.

The V and J genes are TRBV5-4 and TRBJ2-1, with 9 bases that match TRBD2. The germline CDR1 and CDR2 sequences are SGHNT and YYREEE (reference sequence). The CDR3 is made up of 14 amino acids. Trimming at V came to 3 bases and at J to 6 bases, leaving 4 bases not matched to a gene. CDR3 nucleotides: TGTGCCAGCAGCTGGGGACTAGCCGGCAATGAGCAGTTCTTC. This encodes CASSWGLAGNEQFF.

This chain links TRBV4-2 with TRBJ2-3, with 9 bases matching TRBD2. There are 19 residues in the CDR3. The junction had 10 bases not matched to a gene; V was cut back by 0 bases and J by 0 bases. Germline V gene data show CDR1 as LGHNA and CDR2 as YNFKEQ. The chain's CDR3 is CASSQEGPGSGGSTDTQYF. CDR3 DNA: TGTGCCAGCAGCCAAGAGGGCCCGGGTAGCGGGGGCAGCACAGATACGCAGTATTTT.

The chain recombines TRBV7-9 with TRBJ1-2; the match to TRBD1 covers 11 bases. Trimming at V came to 5 bases and at J to 5 bases, leaving 7 bases not matched to a gene. In germline, CDR1 is SEHNR, CDR2 FQNEAQ (reference sequence). The CDR3 is 15 residues long. This CDR3 reads CASSLEDRGQYGYTF. CDR3 in DNA: TGTGCCAGCAGCCTCGAGGACAGGGGGCAGTATGGCTACACCTTC.

The chain uses TRBV5-1 and TRBJ2-3; D ambiguous. Per the germline V gene, CDR1 is SGHRS and CDR2 is YFSETQ. Trimming left V 2 bases short and J 0 bases short, with 19 bases between. The CDR3 has 18 amino acids. The CDR3 DNA is TGCGCCAGCAGCTTCCGATCTCCTACTTCTAGGAGCACAGATACGCAGTATTTT. It is translated as CASSFRSPTSRSTDTQYF.

The genes are TRBV5-1 and TRBJ1-1, with D perhaps matching TRBD1 (5 bases). V dropped 0 bases and J dropped 7 bases, with 16 bases sitting between them. This CDR3 is 15 amino acids long. Germline CDR1 is SGHRS and CDR2 is YFSETQ. This chain's CDR3 is CASSLGRGGDDEAFF. The CDR3 DNA follows: TGCGCCAGCAGCTTGGGACGGGGCGGGGACGATGAAGCTTTCTTT.

V usage is TRBV29-1 and J usage is TRBJ2-1, with 7 positions matching TRBD1. Germline V gene data show CDR1 as SQVTM and CDR2 as ANQGSEA. This CDR3 contains 12 residues. V was pared by 7 bases and J by 15 bases, with 15 bases of the junction left unmatched. The CDR3 is CSAEVYRQGMFF. The CDR3 bases are TGCAGCGCCGAGGTCTACCGACAGGGTATGTTCTTC.

The V and J genes are TRBV15 and TRBJ1-1; 10 nucleotides align to TRBD1. Germline CDR1 is LNHNV and CDR2 is YYDKDF (reference sequence). With V trimmed by 2 bases and J by 4 bases, 7 bases remained unmatched. The CDR3 spans 16 residues. The CDR3, as DNA: TGTGCCACCAGCAGATTCTCCGGGACAGGGGTCACTGAAGCTTTCTTT. Translated, it gives CATSRFSGTGVTEAFF. Full variable domain (rest looked up from reference TRBV15 and TRBJ1-1): DAMVIQNPRYQVTQFGKPVTLSCSQTLNHNVMYWYQQKSSQAPKLLFHYYDKDFNNEADTPDNFQSRRPNTSFCFLDIRSPGLGDTAMYLCATSRFSGTGVTEAFFGQGTRLTVV.

This clone appeared a few times. The rearrangement uses TRBV2 and TRBJ2-1; a possible D gene is TRBD2 (6 bases). CDR3 size: 14 residues. The germline gives CDR1 SNHLY, CDR2 FYNNEI. With 5 bases removed from V and 9 bases from J, the gap between germline ends came to 17 bases. The CDR3 nucleotides read TGTGCCAGCAGTTTGTTGAGCCAGGAGGGTGAGCAGTTCTTC. The encoded protein is CASSLLSQEGEQFF.

This chain joins TRBV18 and TRBJ1-2, with 7 bases fitting TRBD1. The CDR3 totals 15 residues. V lost 6 bases, J lost 2 bases, and 9 bases stayed unmatched. Looked up from germline, CDR1 is KGHSH and CDR2 is LQKENI. The CDR3 DNA reads TGTGCCAGCTCGAGACCTGGACAGGACAACTATGGCTACACCTTC. It specifies CASSRPGQDNYGYTF.

The chain links TRBV2 to TRBJ1-5; 7 bases fit TRBD1. V lost 6 bases, J lost 1 base, and 6 bases stayed unmatched. Per the germline V gene, CDR1 is SNHLY and CDR2 is FYNNEI. This CDR3 has 15 residues. The CDR3 DNA reads as TGTGCCAGCAGGCTGACAGGGTTGAGCAATCAGCCCCAGCATTTT. As protein: CASRLTGLSNQPQHF.

Written as DNA, the CDR3 is TGTGCCAGCAGTTACGGGCTTAGTTGGGGCTACACCTTC. Translated, it gives CASSYGLSWGYTF. This sequence joins TRBV6-5 and TRBJ1-2; no clear D. V was clipped by 2 bases and J by 8 bases, with 12 bases between them. The CDR3 contains 13 residues. Germline V gene data show CDR1 as MNHEY and CDR2 as SVGAGI.

The rearrangement joins TRBV4-2 to TRBJ2-1; 12 positions agree with TRBD2. With 2 bases clipped from V and 7 bases from J, the junction kept 9 bases outside the gene matches. This CDR3 spans 17 amino acids. The V gene's germline CDR1 is LGHNA and CDR2 YNFKEQ. CDR3 sequence: CASSQSSGRAPGNEQFF. The CDR3 DNA reads TGTGCCAGCAGCCAATCTAGCGGGAGGGCCCCCGGGAATGAGCAGTTCTTC.

J is TRBJ1-2 and V is TRBV6-7; D is unresolved. TRBV6-7 has ORF status, its function being uncertain. There are 15 residues in the CDR3. The V gene lost 4 bases and the J gene lost 0 bases, with 12 bases spanning the gap. CDR3 region: CASSFDRGTNYGYTF. The CDR3, as DNA: TGTGCCAGCAGTTTCGATCGGGGAACTAACTATGGCTACACCTTC.

The chain has TRBV19 and TRBJ1-5, with TRBD1 as a possible D gene (5 bases). CDR3 length: 15 residues. Germline V gene data show CDR1 as LNHDA and CDR2 as SQIVND (reference sequence). V dropped 5 bases and J dropped 6 bases, with 17 bases sitting between them. This chain's CDR3 is CASSLTKGRTQPQHF. In nucleotides, the CDR3 is TGTGCCAGTAGTCTCACTAAGGGGCGTACTCAGCCCCAGCATTTT.

The rearrangement uses TRBV28 and TRBJ1-5; tentatively, D is TRBD1 (5 bases). Germline CDR1 is MDHEN and CDR2 is SYDVKM. The CDR3 extends over 14 amino acids. Trimming pared 5 bases from V and 2 bases from J, leaving 10 bases between. CDR3 nucleotide sequence: TGTGCCAGCAGTATAGGGGTGGGCAATCAGCCCCAGCATTTT. This translates into CASSIGVGNQPQHF.

The rearrangement uses TRBV30 and TRBJ1-1, with 7 bases lining up with TRBD1. Trimming cost V 3 bases and J 1 base; bases outside gene matches: 2. The CDR3 is made up of 13 amino acids. Germline CDR1 GTSNPN, CDR2 SVGIG (reference sequence). The CDR3 here is CAWSRQGNTEAFF. The DNA of the CDR3 is TGTGCCTGGAGCAGACAGGGGAACACTGAAGCTTTCTTT.

The V gene is TRBV30, the J gene TRBJ2-3; D is uncertain. CDR3 size: 14 residues. Germline V gene sequence: CDR1 GTSNPN, CDR2 SVGIG (reference sequence). V lost 3 bases to trimming and J lost 1 base, with 11 bases between them. CDR3 nucleotide sequence: TGTGCCTGGAGCTGGAAAGGAGGCACAGATACGCAGTATTTT. Its translation: CAWSWKGGTDTQYF.

The gene calls are TRBV29-1 and TRBJ2-3, with 9 nucleotides matching TRBD1. This CDR3 is 13 amino acids long. The V gene's germline CDR1 is SQVTM and CDR2 ANQGSEA. The V segment lost 6 bases and the J segment 2 bases; nucleotides outside the gene matches: 3. CDR3: CSVGQGATDTQYF. The CDR3 DNA sequence: TGCAGCGTGGGACAGGGAGCCACAGATACGCAGTATTTT.

The chain couples TRBV5-1 to TRBJ1-3; perhaps TRBD1 as D (5 bases). This CDR3 has 10 residues. V was cut by 8 bases and J by 8 bases, with 8 bases left in between. The germline V gene has CDR1 SGHRS and CDR2 YFSETQ. CDR3 coding DNA: TGCGCCAGGGGGGGGGACACCATATATTTT. Protein: CARGGDTIYF.

In its sample, this clone was seen a few times. J is TRBJ2-3 and V is TRBV9, with 8 nucleotides matching TRBD2. V was pared by 0 bases and J by 3 bases, with 3 bases of the junction left unmatched. The germline V gene encodes CDR1 SGDLS and CDR2 YYNGEE. The CDR3 loop spans 15 amino acids. The CDR3 region has the DNA TGTGCCAGCAGCGTAGAGACGGGGGGGACAGATACGCAGTATTTT. Amino acid sequence: CASSVETGGTDTQYF. The full variable domain, its missing parts supplied by reference TRBV9 and TRBJ2-3, is DSGVTQTPKHLITATGQRVTLRCSPRSGDLSVYWYQQSLDQGLQFLIQYYNGEERAKGNILERFSAQQFPDLHSELNLSSLELGDSALYFCASSVETGGTDTQYFGPGTRLTVL.

This chain uses TRBV6-1 with TRBJ2-5; 7 positions match TRBD2. The CDR3 spans 17 residues. J was trimmed by 4 bases and V by 3 bases; bases with no gene match: 14. Per germline, CDR1 MNHNS and CDR2 SASEGT. CDR3 sequence (DNA): TGTGCCAGCAGTGATCGGTCGGCGGGAGTCTTCCCAGAGACCCAGTACTTC. Translating gives CASSDRSAGVFPETQYF.

The chain combines TRBV29-1 with TRBJ2-7, with 7 positions matching TRBD1. The CDR3 runs 11 residues. Germline CDR1 is SQVTM and CDR2 is ANQGSEA. The V segment lost 4 bases and the J segment 6 bases; nucleotides outside the gene matches: 3. CDR3 bases: TGCAGCGTTGGGGGACAGACCGAGCAGTACTTC. This codes for CSVGGQTEQYF.

This clone was recorded a few times. This chain links TRBV5-1 with TRBJ2-5; 12 nucleotides match TRBD2. The length of the CDR3 is 15 residues. The germline V gene encodes CDR1 SGHRS and CDR2 YFSETQ. V gave up 4 bases and J gave up 4 bases; unmatched junction bases: 5. The CDR3 sequence: CASSKQTSGRETQYF. The CDR3 DNA follows: TGCGCCAGCAGCAAACAGACTAGCGGGAGAGAGACCCAGTACTTC.

CDR3 residues: CASSLAGGSSYEQYF. The DNA for the CDR3 is TGTGCCAGCAGCCTGGCTGGGGGGAGCTCCTACGAGCAGTACTTC. The rearrangement uses TRBV5-4 and TRBJ2-7, with TRBD2 as a possible D gene (6 bases). The CDR3 is made up of 15 amino acids. The V and J ends lost 4 bases and 0 bases respectively, with 14 bases between them. The V gene's germline CDR1 is SGHNT and CDR2 YYREEE (reference sequence). Drawing the rest from reference TRBV5-4 and TRBJ2-7, the complete variable domain is ETGVTQSPTHLIKTRGQQVTLRCSSQSGHNTVSWYQQALGQGPQFIFQYYREEENGRGNFPPRFSGLQFPNYSSELNVNALELDDSALYLCASSLAGGSSYEQYFGPGTRLTVT.

The V and J genes are TRBV13 and TRBJ1-5; D not certain. The length of the CDR3 is 12 residues. V was clipped by 5 bases and J by 3 bases, with 5 bases between them. CDR1 is PRHDT and CDR2 is FYEKMQ in the germline V gene (reference sequence). The CDR3 loop reads CASSLFNQPQHF. The CDR3 DNA reads TGTGCCAGCAGCCTCTTCAATCAGCCCCAGCATTTT.

The chain is built from TRBV6-1 and TRBJ2-7, with TRBD2 matching over 10 bases. Germline lookup yields CDR1 MNHNS and CDR2 SASEGT. The CDR3 extends over 14 amino acids. J gave up 4 bases and V 5 bases, and 5 bases lay outside the gene matches. CDR3 residues: CASSYLAGEYEQYF. Here the CDR3 DNA reads TGTGCCAGCAGTTATCTAGCGGGGGAATACGAGCAGTACTTC.

For the CDR3, the DNA is TGTGCCAGCAGCCGGGAGACGACCGGGGAGCTGTTTTTT. The encoded protein is CASSRETTGELFF. The chain links TRBV2 to TRBJ2-2, with D tentatively TRBD2 (6 bases). Germline values: CDR1 SNHLY, CDR2 FYNNEI. V lost 6 bases and J 5 bases, leaving 10 bases between the germline ends. This CDR3 is 13 amino acids long.